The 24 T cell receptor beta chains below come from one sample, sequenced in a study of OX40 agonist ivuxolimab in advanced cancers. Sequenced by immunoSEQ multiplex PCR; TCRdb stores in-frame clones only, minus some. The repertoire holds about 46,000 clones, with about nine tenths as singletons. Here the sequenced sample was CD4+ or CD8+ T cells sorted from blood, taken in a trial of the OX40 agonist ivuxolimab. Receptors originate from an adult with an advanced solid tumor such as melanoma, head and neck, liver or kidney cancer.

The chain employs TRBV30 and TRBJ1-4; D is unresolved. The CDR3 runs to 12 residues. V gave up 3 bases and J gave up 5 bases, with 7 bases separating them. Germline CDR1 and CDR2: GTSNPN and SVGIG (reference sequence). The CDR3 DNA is TGTGCCTGGAGCGGAGGGAATGAAAAACTGTTTTTT. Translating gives CAWSGGNEKLFF.

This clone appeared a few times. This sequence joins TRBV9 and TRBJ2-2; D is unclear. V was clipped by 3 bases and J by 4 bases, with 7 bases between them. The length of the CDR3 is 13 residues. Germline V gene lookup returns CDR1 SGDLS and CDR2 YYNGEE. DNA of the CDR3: TGTGCCAGCAGCGCCCACAGCACCGGGGAGCTGTTTTTT. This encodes CASSAHSTGELFF.

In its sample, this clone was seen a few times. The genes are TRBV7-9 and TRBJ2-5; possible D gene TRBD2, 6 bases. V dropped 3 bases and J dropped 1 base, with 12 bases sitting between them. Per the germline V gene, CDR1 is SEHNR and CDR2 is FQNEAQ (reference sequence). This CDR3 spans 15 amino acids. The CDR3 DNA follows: TGTGCCAGCAGCTTTTTAGCGGCTAGCCAAGAGACCCAGTACTTC. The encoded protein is CASSFLAASQETQYF.

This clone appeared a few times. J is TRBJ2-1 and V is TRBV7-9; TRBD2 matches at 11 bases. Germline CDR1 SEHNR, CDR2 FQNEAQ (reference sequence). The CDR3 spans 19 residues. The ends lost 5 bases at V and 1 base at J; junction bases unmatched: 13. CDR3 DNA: TGTGCCAGCAGCCCCCGCCAGGGGGGACTAGCGGCGTCCTACAATGAGCAGTTCTTC. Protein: CASSPRQGGLAASYNEQFF.

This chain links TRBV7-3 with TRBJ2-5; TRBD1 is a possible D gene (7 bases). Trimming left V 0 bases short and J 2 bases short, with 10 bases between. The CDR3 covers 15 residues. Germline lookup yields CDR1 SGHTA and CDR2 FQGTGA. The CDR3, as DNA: TGTGCCAGCAGCTTAACCGGGGGACAGCAAGAGACCCAGTACTTC. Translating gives CASSLTGGQQETQYF.

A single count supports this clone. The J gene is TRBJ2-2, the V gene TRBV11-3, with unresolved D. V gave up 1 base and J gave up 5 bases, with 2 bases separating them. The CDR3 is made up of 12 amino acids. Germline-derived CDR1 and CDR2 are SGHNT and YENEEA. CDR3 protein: CASSLGTGELFF. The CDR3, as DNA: TGTGCCAGCAGCTTAGGTACCGGGGAGCTGTTTTTT.

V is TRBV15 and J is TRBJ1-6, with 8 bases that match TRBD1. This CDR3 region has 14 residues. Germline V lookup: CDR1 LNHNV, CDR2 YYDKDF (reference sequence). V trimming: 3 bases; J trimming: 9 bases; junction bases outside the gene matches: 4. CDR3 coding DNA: TGTGCCACCAGCAGCGGACAGGGTGTTTCACCCCTCCACTTT. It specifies CATSSGQGVSPLHF.

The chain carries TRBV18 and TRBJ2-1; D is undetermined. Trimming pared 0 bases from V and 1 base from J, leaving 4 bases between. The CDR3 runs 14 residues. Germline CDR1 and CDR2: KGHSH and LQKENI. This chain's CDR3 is CASSPPRSYNEQFF. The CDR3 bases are TGTGCCAGCTCACCACCCAGGTCCTACAATGAGCAGTTCTTC.

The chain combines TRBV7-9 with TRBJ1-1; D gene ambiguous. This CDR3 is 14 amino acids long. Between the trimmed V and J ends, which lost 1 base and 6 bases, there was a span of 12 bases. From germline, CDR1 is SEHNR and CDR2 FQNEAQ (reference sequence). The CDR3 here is CASSLVLGSPEAFF. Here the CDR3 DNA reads TGTGCCAGCAGCTTAGTTTTGGGGAGCCCTGAAGCTTTCTTT.

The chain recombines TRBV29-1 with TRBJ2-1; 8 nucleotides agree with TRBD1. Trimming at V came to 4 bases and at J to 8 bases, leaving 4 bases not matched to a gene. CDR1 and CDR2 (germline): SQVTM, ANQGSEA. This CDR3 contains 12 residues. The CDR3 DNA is TGCAGCGTTGTGGACAGGGCATATGAGCAGTTCTTC. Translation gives CSVVDRAYEQFF.

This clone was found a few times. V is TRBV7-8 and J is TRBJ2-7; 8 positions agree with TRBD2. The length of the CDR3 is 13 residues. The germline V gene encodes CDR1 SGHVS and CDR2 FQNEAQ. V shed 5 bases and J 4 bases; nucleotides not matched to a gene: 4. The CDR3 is CASSNGGGYEQYF. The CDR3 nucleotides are TGTGCCAGCAGCAACGGGGGGGGTTACGAGCAGTACTTC.

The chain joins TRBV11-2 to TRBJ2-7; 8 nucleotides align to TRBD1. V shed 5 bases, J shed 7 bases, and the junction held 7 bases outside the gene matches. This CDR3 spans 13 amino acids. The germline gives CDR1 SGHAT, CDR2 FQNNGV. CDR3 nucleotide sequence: TGTGCCAGCAGCCCGACAGGGGTAAGGGAGCAGTACTTC. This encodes CASSPTGVREQYF. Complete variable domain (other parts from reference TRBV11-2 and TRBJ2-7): EAGVAQSPRYKIIEKRQSVAFWCNPISGHATLYWYQQILGQGPKLLIQFQNNGVVDDSQLPKDRFSAERLKGVDSTLKIQPAKLEDSAVYLCASSPTGVREQYFGPGTRLTVT.

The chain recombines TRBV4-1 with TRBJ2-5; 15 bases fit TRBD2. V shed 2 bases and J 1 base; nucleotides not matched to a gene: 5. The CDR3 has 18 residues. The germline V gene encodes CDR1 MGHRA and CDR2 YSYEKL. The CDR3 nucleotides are TGCGCCAGCAGCCAAACGGGACTAGCGGGGGGAGTCCAAGAGACCCAGTACTTC. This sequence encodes CASSQTGLAGGVQETQYF.

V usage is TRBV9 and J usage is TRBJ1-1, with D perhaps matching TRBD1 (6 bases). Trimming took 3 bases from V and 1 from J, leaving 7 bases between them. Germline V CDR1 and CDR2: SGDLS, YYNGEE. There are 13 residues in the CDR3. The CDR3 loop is CASSGTENTEAFF. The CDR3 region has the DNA TGTGCCAGCAGCGGGACAGAGAACACTGAAGCTTTCTTT. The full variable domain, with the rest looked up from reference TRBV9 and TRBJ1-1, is DSGVTQTPKHLITATGQRVTLRCSPRSGDLSVYWYQQSLDQGLQFLIQYYNGEERAKGNILERFSAQQFPDLHSELNLSSLELGDSALYFCASSGTENTEAFFGQGTRLTVV.

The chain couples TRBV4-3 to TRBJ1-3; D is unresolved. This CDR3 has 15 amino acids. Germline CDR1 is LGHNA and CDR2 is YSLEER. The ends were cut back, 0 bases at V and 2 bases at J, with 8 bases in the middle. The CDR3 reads CASSQEPQPGNTIYF. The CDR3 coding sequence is TGCGCCAGCAGCCAAGAACCCCAGCCTGGAAACACCATATATTTT.

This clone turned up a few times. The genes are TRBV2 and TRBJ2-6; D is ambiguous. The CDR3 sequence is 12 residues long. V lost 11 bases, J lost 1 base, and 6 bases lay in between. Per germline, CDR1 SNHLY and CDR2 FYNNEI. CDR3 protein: CAGQSGANVLTF. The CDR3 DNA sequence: TGTGCCGGCCAATCTGGGGCCAACGTCCTGACTTTC.

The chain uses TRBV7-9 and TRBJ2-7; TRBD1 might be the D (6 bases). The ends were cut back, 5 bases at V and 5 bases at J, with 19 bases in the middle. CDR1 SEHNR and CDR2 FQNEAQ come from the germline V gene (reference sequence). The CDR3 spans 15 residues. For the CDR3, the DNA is TGTGCCAGCAGCCGACGGCAGGGGCCATTTCACGAGCAGTACTTC. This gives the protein CASSRRQGPFHEQYF.

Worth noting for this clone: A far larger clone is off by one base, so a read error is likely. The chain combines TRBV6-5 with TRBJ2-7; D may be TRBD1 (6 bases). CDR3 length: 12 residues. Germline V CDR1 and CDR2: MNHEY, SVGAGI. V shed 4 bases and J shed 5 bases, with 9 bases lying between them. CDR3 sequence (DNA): TGTGCCAGCAGTTTCAACAGGGACGAGCAGTACTTC. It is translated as CASSFNRDEQYF.

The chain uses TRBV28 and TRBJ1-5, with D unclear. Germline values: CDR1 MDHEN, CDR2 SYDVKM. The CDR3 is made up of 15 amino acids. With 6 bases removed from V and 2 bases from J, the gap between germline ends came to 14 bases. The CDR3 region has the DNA TGTGCCAGCAGGGAAGGACGTTCGGGCAATCAGCCCCAGCATTTT. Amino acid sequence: CASREGRSGNQPQHF.

The CDR3 spells CATQKGLTGQFF. As DNA, the CDR3 is TGTGCCACCCAAAAGGGGCTGACAGGGCAGTTCTTC. The rearrangement uses TRBV13 and TRBJ2-1; tentatively, D is TRBD1 (6 bases). The V gene lost 10 bases and the J gene lost 12 bases, with 19 bases spanning the gap. Germline V CDR1 and CDR2: PRHDT, FYEKMQ (reference sequence). The CDR3 totals 12 residues.

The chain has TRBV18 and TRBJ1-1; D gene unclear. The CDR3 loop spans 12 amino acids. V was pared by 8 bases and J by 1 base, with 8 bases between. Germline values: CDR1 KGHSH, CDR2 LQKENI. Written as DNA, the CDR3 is TGTGCCAGCGGCGCTGGGAACACTGAAGCTTTCTTT. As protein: CASGAGNTEAFF.

The CDR3: CASSPAWVNYGYTF. CDR3 coding DNA: TGTGCCAGCAGCCCAGCATGGGTAAACTATGGCTACACCTTC. The V gene is TRBV6-5, the J gene TRBJ1-2; D is unresolved. The germline CDR1 and CDR2 sequences are MNHEY and SVGAGI. The CDR3 totals 14 residues. Trimming pared 6 bases from V and 2 bases from J, leaving 13 bases between.

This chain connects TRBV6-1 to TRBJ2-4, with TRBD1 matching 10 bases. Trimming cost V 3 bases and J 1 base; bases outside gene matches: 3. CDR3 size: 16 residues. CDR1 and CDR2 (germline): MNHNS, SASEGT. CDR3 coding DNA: TGTGCCAGCAGTGACGAGGGACAGGGGGCCAAAAACATTCAGTACTTC. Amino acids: CASSDEGQGAKNIQYF.

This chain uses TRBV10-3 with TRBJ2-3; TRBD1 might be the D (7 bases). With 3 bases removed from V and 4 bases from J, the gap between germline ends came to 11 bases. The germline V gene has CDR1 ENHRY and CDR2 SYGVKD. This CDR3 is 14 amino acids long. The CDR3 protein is CAISDRGDSDTQYF. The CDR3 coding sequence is TGTGCCATCAGTGACAGGGGGGATTCAGATACGCAGTATTTT.